A single sample gave rise to the 31 T cell receptor beta chains below, sequenced in a study of T cell changes during pregnancy in multiple sclerosis. Sequenced by immunoSEQ multiplex PCR; TCRdb stores in-frame clones only, minus some. The sample yields roughly 70,000 clones, over 75% seen once. The sequencing here drew on peripheral blood, taken in the third trimester of pregnancy. Every receptor here comes from a female donor with multiple sclerosis, enrolled in a pregnancy study.

V gene TRBV7-2 combines with J gene TRBJ2-1, with 7 bases identical to TRBD1. The J segment lost 15 bases and the V segment lost 4 bases, leaving 9 bases of the junction unmatched. The CDR3 contains 12 residues. CDR1 is SGHTA, CDR2 FQGNSA, per germline. CDR3: CASSSRTGVLFF. The CDR3 bases are TGTGCCAGCAGCTCGAGGACAGGAGTCCTGTTCTTC.

The rearrangement joins TRBV10-1 to TRBJ2-7; TRBD2 agrees at 13 bases. Germline loops: CDR1 WNHNN, CDR2 SYGVQD (reference sequence). V shed 4 bases and J 4 bases; nucleotides not matched to a gene: 4. The CDR3 runs to 15 residues. The CDR3 coding sequence is TGCGCCAGCAGTGCACCGGGACTAGCGGGATACGAGCAGTACTTC. It specifies CASSAPGLAGYEQYF.

The CDR3 loop reads CASRFRDSGEKLFF. In DNA, the CDR3 is TGTGCCAGCAGATTCCGGGACAGCGGTGAAAAACTGTTTTTT. This chain connects TRBV6-1 to TRBJ1-4, with 7 bases lining up with TRBD1. CDR3 length equals 14 residues. Losses at the gene ends were 6 bases for V and 7 bases for J; bases not matched to a gene: 8. Germline V gene data show CDR1 as MNHNS and CDR2 as SASEGT.

The chain links TRBV27 to TRBJ1-2, with D possibly being TRBD1 (5 bases). V was trimmed by 2 bases and J by 2 bases, leaving 9 bases between them. Per the germline V gene, CDR1 is MNHEY and CDR2 is SMNVEV (reference sequence). The CDR3 is 14 residues long. The DNA for the CDR3 is TGTGCCAGCAGTTTACAGGGTCAAAACTATGGCTACACCTTC. Translation gives CASSLQGQNYGYTF.

The J gene is TRBJ2-1, the V gene TRBV27, with a possible D match to TRBD1 (5 bases). The germline V gene encodes CDR1 MNHEY and CDR2 SMNVEV (reference sequence). Trimming cost V 2 bases and J 7 bases, with 6 bases left between them. The CDR3 runs 12 residues. The CDR3 bases are TGTGCCAGCAGTTTAGGGGCTAATGAGCAGTTCTTC. It encodes CASSLGANEQFF.

This clone was detected only once. The V and J genes are TRBV5-6 and TRBJ1-3, with 7 bases matching TRBD1. The CDR3 runs 14 residues. Losses at the gene ends were 4 bases for V and 6 bases for J; bases not matched to a gene: 7. Looked up from germline, CDR1 is SGHDT and CDR2 is YYEEEE. Here the CDR3 reads CASSVTGFVNTIYF. The DNA of the CDR3 is TGTGCCAGCAGCGTGACAGGGTTTGTAAACACCATATATTTT.

The chain employs TRBV7-2 and TRBJ1-5; the D is unclear. Germline lookup yields CDR1 SGHTA and CDR2 FQGNSA. This CDR3 has 15 amino acids. Trimming left V 5 bases short and J 4 bases short, with 15 bases between. The CDR3 loop is CASSGSLGANQPQHF. The CDR3 coding sequence is TGTGCCAGCAGCGGATCTTTGGGAGCTAATCAGCCCCAGCATTTT.

J is TRBJ1-3 and V is TRBV6-5; TRBD1 agrees at 9 bases. The germline CDR1 and CDR2 sequences are MNHEY and SVGAGI. V lost 6 bases, J lost 2 bases, and 5 bases stayed unmatched. The CDR3 loop spans 15 amino acids. CDR3 in amino acids: CASSSGTGPGNTIYF. The CDR3 DNA reads as TGTGCCAGCAGCTCCGGGACAGGGCCTGGAAACACCATATATTTT.

The chain recombines TRBV18 with TRBJ2-2; 8 bases are shared with TRBD1. With 3 bases clipped from V and 4 bases from J, the junction kept 4 bases outside the gene matches. The CDR3 extends over 15 amino acids. Germline CDR1 KGHSH, CDR2 LQKENI. The CDR3 protein is CASSPPTGGTGELFF. The CDR3, as DNA: TGTGCCAGCTCACCTCCTACAGGGGGCACCGGGGAGCTGTTTTTT.

The chain employs TRBV6-1 and TRBJ2-7, with D uncertain. The CDR3 covers 11 residues. Trimming cost V 10 bases and J 2 bases, with 9 bases left between them. CDR1 is MNHNS, CDR2 SASEGT, per germline. The CDR3: CAISRTYEQYF. The CDR3 DNA reads as TGTGCCATCTCCAGAACCTACGAGCAGTACTTC.

The V call is TRBV5-4, the J call TRBJ2-5; D might be TRBD1 (6 bases). The CDR3 extends over 14 amino acids. Trimming cost V 5 bases and J 1 base, with 12 bases left between them. Germline CDR1 and CDR2: SGHNT and YYREEE (reference sequence). Written as DNA, the CDR3 is TGTGCCAGCAGGGAACAGGGTATCCAAGAGACCCAGTACTTC. Amino acid sequence: CASREQGIQETQYF. The variable domain in full, with the rest retrieved from reference TRBV5-4 and TRBJ2-5, is ETGVTQSPTHLIKTRGQQVTLRCSSQSGHNTVSWYQQALGQGPQFIFQYYREEENGRGNFPPRFSGLQFPNYSSELNVNALELDDSALYLCASREQGIQETQYFGPGTRLLVL.

V gene TRBV7-3 combines with J gene TRBJ2-2; D is perhaps TRBD1 (5 bases). This CDR3 region has 14 residues. Germline CDR1 SGHTA, CDR2 FQGTGA. The ends were cut back, 8 bases at V and 2 bases at J, with 12 bases in the middle. CDR3 nucleotides: TGTGCCAGCGGGCCAAGGGGTAACACCGGGGAGCTGTTTTTT. This gives the protein CASGPRGNTGELFF.

The genes are TRBV30 and TRBJ1-6; 8 nucleotides agree with TRBD1. The CDR3 runs 14 residues. The V and J ends lost 1 base and 10 bases, in that order; junction bases with no gene match: 6. Germline V CDR1 and CDR2: GTSNPN, SVGIG (reference sequence). The CDR3 region has the DNA TGTGCCTGGAGTGGCTCGACAGGGGAGTCACCCCTCCACTTT. This gives the protein CAWSGSTGESPLHF.

Of note for this clone: At one end the junction does not follow the germline gene, possibly because of a read error. Other DNA sequences in the sample encode the same CDR3. This chain connects TRBV30 to TRBJ2-7; weak D call: TRBD2 (6 bases). CDR1 and CDR2 (germline): GTSNPN, SVGIG (reference sequence). This CDR3 spans 16 amino acids. The CDR3 loop reads CAWSGGLWGGSYEQYF. For the CDR3, the DNA is TGTGCCTGGAGCGGTGGTTTGTGGGGAGGTAGCTACGAACAGTACTTC. Full variable domain (remainder filled in from reference TRBV30 and TRBJ2-7): SQTIHQWPATLVQPVGSPLSLECTVEGTSNPNLYWYRQAAGRGLQLLFYSVGIGQISSEVPQNLSASRPQDRQFILSSKKLLLSDSGFYLCAWSGGLWGGSYEQYFGPGTRLTVT.

V is TRBV29-1 and J is TRBJ2-2; 10 bases are a match to TRBD1. Per the germline V gene, CDR1 is SQVTM and CDR2 is ANQGSEA. The junction had 6 bases not matched to a gene; V was cut back by 7 bases and J by 4 bases. This CDR3 has 14 residues. CDR3 sequence: CSAGTGVGTGELFF. CDR3 in DNA: TGCAGCGCTGGGACAGGGGTGGGCACCGGGGAGCTGTTTTTT.

The chain combines TRBV5-1 with TRBJ2-3; 7 bases are shared with TRBD1. The V and J ends lost 0 bases and 8 bases, in that order; junction bases with no gene match: 12. The CDR3 has 16 amino acids. Germline V lookup: CDR1 SGHRS, CDR2 YFSETQ. CDR3 sequence: CASSLDRDRAPSTQYF. The DNA of the CDR3 is TGCGCCAGCAGCTTGGACCGGGACAGAGCCCCCAGTACGCAGTATTTT.

This chain uses TRBV5-1 with TRBJ2-5; perhaps TRBD2 as D (6 bases). This CDR3 has 15 amino acids. The V gene lost 1 base and the J gene lost 3 bases, with 13 bases spanning the gap. CDR1 is SGHRS and CDR2 is YFSETQ in the germline V gene. The chain's CDR3 is CASSLLGTGEETQYF. Here the CDR3 DNA reads TGCGCCAGCAGCTTGTTGGGGACGGGGGAAGAGACCCAGTACTTC.

This sequence joins TRBV29-1 and TRBJ1-6; TRBD1 might be the D (6 bases). CDR3 length: 15 residues. The V gene lost 5 bases and the J gene lost 0 bases, with 11 bases spanning the gap. Germline lookup yields CDR1 SQVTM and CDR2 ANQGSEA. The CDR3 bases are TGCAGCGTTACTCTAGGGGGCTCCTATAATTCACCCCTCCACTTT. Amino acid sequence: CSVTLGGSYNSPLHF.

This clone appeared once. This chain connects TRBV6-4 to TRBJ2-3, with TRBD2 matching 13 bases. Germline V lookup: CDR1 MRHNA, CDR2 SNTAGT. The CDR3 has 15 amino acids. After removal of 3 bases from V and 5 bases from J, the junction contained 2 bases not matched to a gene. The CDR3 region has the DNA TGTGCCAGCAGTGAAGGACTAGCGGGGGTAGATACGCAGTATTTT. It yields the protein CASSEGLAGVDTQYF.

Here the CDR3 DNA reads TGTGCCAGCAGCCAAGGCGCTGGCGGGGGGTTTGAGACCCAGTACTTC. Its translation is CASSQGAGGGFETQYF. V usage is TRBV4-2 and J usage is TRBJ2-5, with 8 bases matching TRBD2. This CDR3 contains 16 residues. The J segment lost 5 bases and the V segment lost 1 base, leaving 9 bases of the junction unmatched. The V gene's germline CDR1 is LGHNA and CDR2 YNFKEQ.

The chain has TRBV7-6 and TRBJ2-5; a weak D match, TRBD1 (6 bases). Germline CDR1 is SGHVS and CDR2 is FNYEAQ. The ends were cut back, 1 base at V and 4 bases at J, with 13 bases in the middle. The CDR3 runs 15 residues. The CDR3 loop is CASSLGTGLVETQYF. CDR3 nucleotide sequence: TGTGCCAGCAGCTTAGGAACAGGGTTGGTAGAGACCCAGTACTTC. The full variable domain, its missing parts supplied by reference TRBV7-6 and TRBJ2-5, is GAGVSQSPRYKVTKRGQDVALRCDPISGHVSLYWYRQALGQGPEFLTYFNYEAQQDKSGLPNDRFSAERPEGSISTLTIQRTEQRDSAMYRCASSLGTGLVETQYFGPGTRLLVL.

This sequence joins TRBV10-3 and TRBJ1-2, with a tentative D call TRBD1 (5 bases). CDR1 is ENHRY and CDR2 is SYGVKD in the germline V gene. This CDR3 region has 11 residues. V was cut by 7 bases and J by 7 bases, with 10 bases left in between. The CDR3 reads CAIMGGAGYTF. For the CDR3, the DNA is TGTGCCATCATGGGGGGAGCTGGCTACACCTTC.

This clone was recorded a few times. The chain joins TRBV7-3 to TRBJ1-2, with 7 nucleotides matching TRBD1. Germline V gene data show CDR1 as SGHTA and CDR2 as FQGTGA. The CDR3 totals 14 residues. V was pared by 5 bases and J by 3 bases, with 6 bases of the junction left unmatched. As DNA, the CDR3 is TGTGCCAGCAGCCCTACAGGGGCAGACTATGGCTACACCTTC. It translates to CASSPTGADYGYTF. Filled out from reference TRBV7-3 and TRBJ1-2, the complete variable domain reads GAGVSQTPSNKVTEKGKYVELRCDPISGHTALYWYRQSLGQGPEFLIYFQGTGAADDSGLPNDRFFAVRPEGSVSTLKIQRTERGDSAVYLCASSPTGADYGYTFGSGTRLTVV.

The chain employs TRBV5-6 and TRBJ1-3; D unresolved. The CDR3 contains 16 residues. CDR1 is SGHDT, CDR2 YYEEEE, per germline. V gave up 0 bases and J gave up 7 bases, with 17 bases separating them. The CDR3 nucleotides are TGTGCCAGCAGCTTGGCCGGGGATCCTTACGTTAACACCATATATTTT. As protein: CASSLAGDPYVNTIYF. Full variable domain (missing parts from reference TRBV5-6 and TRBJ1-3): DAGVTQSPTHLIKTRGQQVTLRCSPKSGHDTVSWYQQALGQGPQFIFQYYEEEERQRGNFPDRFSGHQFPNYSSELNVNALLLGDSALYLCASSLAGDPYVNTIYFGEGSWLTVV.

The gene calls are TRBV4-1 and TRBJ1-1; possible D gene TRBD1, 6 bases. Trimming took 2 bases from V and 1 from J, leaving 14 bases between them. Looked up from germline, CDR1 is MGHRA and CDR2 is YSYEKL. This CDR3 has 16 residues. The CDR3 DNA follows: TGCGCCAGCAGCCAACTGGGGACAACGAAGAACACTGAAGCTTTCTTT. This gives the protein CASSQLGTTKNTEAFF.

This clone has just one count. The chain has TRBV30 and TRBJ2-4, with TRBD1 as a possible D gene (5 bases). V lost 1 base and J 0 bases, leaving 10 bases between the germline ends. This CDR3 region has 15 residues. Germline CDR1 is GTSNPN and CDR2 is SVGIG (reference sequence). The CDR3 spells CAWSGTFVAKNIQYF. The CDR3 DNA follows: TGTGCCTGGAGTGGGACATTTGTAGCCAAAAACATTCAGTACTTC.

V gene TRBV5-1 combines with J gene TRBJ2-7; TRBD2 might be the D (5 bases). CDR1 and CDR2 (germline): SGHRS, YFSETQ. V was shortened by 3 bases and J by 0 bases, with 10 bases between the two germline ends. The CDR3 has 14 residues. The DNA for the CDR3 is TGCGCCAGCAGCTCCTCCGGGGACTCCTACGAGCAGTACTTC. Its protein is CASSSSGDSYEQYF.

The chain uses TRBV7-2 and TRBJ2-7, with 8 bases fitting TRBD2. This CDR3 has 16 residues. Trimming took 5 bases from V and 0 from J; bases not matched to a gene: 9. Per germline, CDR1 SGHTA and CDR2 FQGNSA. The CDR3, as DNA: TGTGCCAGCAGCACCTCTAGCGGGTTCAGCTCCTACGAGCAGTACTTC. It specifies CASSTSSGFSSYEQYF.

The J gene is TRBJ1-5, the V gene TRBV7-9; D perhaps matches TRBD1 (6 bases). The V gene lost 5 bases and the J gene lost 1 base, with 21 bases spanning the gap. Germline-derived CDR1 and CDR2 are SEHNR and FQNEAQ (reference sequence). CDR3 size: 18 residues. CDR3 nucleotide sequence: TGTGCCAGCAGCCGAACAGGGCCGAATGAGGGGAGCAATCAGCCCCAGCATTTT. Translated, it gives CASSRTGPNEGSNQPQHF. The full variable domain, in which reference TRBV7-9 and TRBJ1-5 provide the parts outside the CDR3, is DTGVSQNPRHKITKRGQNVTFRCDPISEHNRLYWYRQTLGQGPEFLTYFQNEAQLEKSRLLSDRFSAERPKGSFSTLEIQRTEQGDSAMYLCASSRTGPNEGSNQPQHFGDGTRLSIL.

The chain joins TRBV5-8 to TRBJ1-1; TRBD1 agrees at 8 bases. CDR3 length: 14 amino acids. The germline gives CDR1 SGHTS, CDR2 YDEGEE. V was pared by 2 bases and J by 2 bases, with 2 bases of the junction left unmatched. The DNA of the CDR3 is TGTGCCAGCAGCTTCCAGGGGGCCAACACTGAAGCTTTCTTT. This sequence encodes CASSFQGANTEAFF.

CDR3 residues: CAWIPGGPLGRGAFF. The DNA for the CDR3 is TGTGCCTGGATCCCTGGAGGGCCCCTCGGTAGGGGAGCTTTCTTT. This chain joins TRBV30 and TRBJ1-1; a possible D gene is TRBD1 (5 bases). V lost 4 bases, J lost 10 bases, and 25 bases lay in between. The CDR3 is 15 amino acids. The germline V gene has CDR1 GTSNPN and CDR2 SVGIG (reference sequence). Drawing the rest from reference TRBV30 and TRBJ1-1, the complete variable domain is SQTIHQWPATLVQPVGSPLSLECTVEGTSNPNLYWYRQAAGRGLQLLFYSVGIGQISSEVPQNLSASRPQDRQFILSSKKLLLSDSGFYLCAWIPGGPLGRGAFFGQGTRLTVV.